The source of this TCR beta chain is a study of T cell changes during pregnancy in multiple sclerosis. The method was immunoSEQ multiplex PCR; TCRdb's version includes in-frame clones alone and lacks a portion of them. The data contain about 38,000 clones, 85% to 95% of them singletons. Germline CDR1 reads MNHEY; CDR2 reads SMNVEV (reference sequence). The CDR3 runs to 15 residues. With 2 bases clipped from V and 6 bases from J, the junction kept 8 bases outside the gene matches. V gene TRBV27 combines with J gene TRBJ2-3, with TRBD2 matching over 7 bases. The sequence was collected from a female donor with multiple sclerosis, enrolled in a pregnancy study. Specimen: CD8+ T cells from peripheral blood mononuclear cells, collected in the third trimester of pregnancy. CDR3 bases: TGTGCCAGCAGTTTAGGGACTACTCAAGCGGATACGCAGTATTTT. This gives the protein CASSLGTTQADTQYF.